These T cell receptor beta chains were read from a single sample in a study of cytotoxic CD8 clonotypes in ibrutinib-treated CLL. Some clones are missing from TCRdb's copy, which holds only in-frame ones; the method was immunoSEQ multiplex PCR. This table holds approximately 160,000 clones, approximately 90% found once. The input for sequencing was PBMCs, taken at disease progression, from a patient treated with ibrutinib. The receptors here all came from a human donor with chronic lymphocytic leukemia. CDR3s include the opening cysteine and the closing phenylalanine or tryptophan. The D gene is left open where the match is weak. Size tells how often a clone was seen (once, few, many) or the class of an expanded clone, and some rows leave it out.

D gene: -; J gene: TRBJ1-1; V gene: TRBV25-1; CDR3 length: 13; clone size: -; CDR3 protein: CASSPLGGTEAFF; CDR3 DNA: TGTGCCAGCAGTCCTCTGGGAGGGACTGAAGCTTTCTTT
D gene: -; J gene: TRBJ1-3; V gene: TRBV6-1; CDR3 length: 14; clone size: -; CDR3 protein: CASKEPISGNTIYF; CDR3 DNA: TGTGCCAGCAAGGAGCCCATCTCTGGAAACACCATATATTTT
D gene: -; J gene: TRBJ2-7; V gene: TRBV7-6; CDR3 length: 12; clone size: -; CDR3 protein: CASSLTRSEQYF; CDR3 DNA: TGTGCCAGCAGCTTAACCAGGAGTGAGCAGTACTTC
D gene: -; J gene: TRBJ2-1; V gene: TRBV2; CDR3 length: 15; clone size: few; CDR3 protein: CASSVRDLGYNEQFF; CDR3 DNA: TGTGCCAGCAGTGTTCGTGACTTGGGGTACAATGAGCAGTTCTTC
D gene: TRBD1; J gene: TRBJ2-6; V gene: TRBV7-8; CDR3 length: 17; clone size: few; CDR3 protein: CASSKGQGVSGANVLTF; CDR3 DNA: TGTGCCAGCAGCAAAGGACAGGGGGTATCTGGGGCCAACGTCCTGACTTTC
D gene: -; J gene: TRBJ2-7; V gene: TRBV21-1; CDR3 length: 17; clone size: -; CDR3 protein: CASSKRDMAGYYPEQYF; CDR3 DNA: TGTGCCAGCAGCAAAAGGGATATGGCAGGCTATTATCCCGAGCAGTACTTC
D gene: -; J gene: TRBJ2-5; V gene: TRBV14; CDR3 length: 19; clone size: -; CDR3 protein: CASSQVKGFQGQGQETQYF; CDR3 DNA: TGTGCCAGCAGCCAAGTTAAAGGCTTTCAAGGCCAGGGCCAAGAGACCCAGTACTTC
D gene: -; J gene: TRBJ2-5; V gene: TRBV6-1; CDR3 length: 12; clone size: -; CDR3 protein: CASSEREETQYF; CDR3 DNA: TGTGCCAGCAGTGAAAGGGAAGAGACCCAGTACTTC
D gene: TRBD1; J gene: TRBJ1-4; V gene: TRBV15; CDR3 length: 14; clone size: -; CDR3 protein: CATSRGDRAGKLFF; CDR3 DNA: TGTGCCACCAGCAGAGGGGACAGGGCGGGCAAACTGTTTTTT
D gene: TRBD2; J gene: TRBJ2-5; V gene: TRBV10-3; CDR3 length: 18; clone size: -; CDR3 protein: CAISESGGRRGYQETQYF; CDR3 DNA: TGTGCCATCAGTGAGAGCGGGGGCAGGAGGGGGTACCAAGAGACCCAGTACTTC
D gene: -; J gene: TRBJ2-7; V gene: TRBV7-6; CDR3 length: 16; clone size: -; CDR3 protein: CASSSRDGGSSGEQYF; CDR3 DNA: TGTGCCAGCAGTTCCCGGGACGGGGGTTCGTCGGGGGAGCAGTACTTC